The clone carrying this T cell receptor (beta chain) has a handful of counts. The sorted Tregs were CD4+CD25+CD127-/low cells. Germline CDR1 reads MNHNS; CDR2 reads SASEGT. Trimming took off 4 bases at V and 2 bases at J, with 8 bases between the two ends. CDR3 length: 13 residues. After constant-region reverse-primer amplification, full-length variable regions underwent semi-nested PCR with Nested Universal Primer A. Each CDR3 protein is one row after TCRdb ran MiXCR on the 5' RACE reads. The sample gives more than 55,000 distinct CDR3 sequences, roughly 20% of which show up once; 2.5% to 3.5% is in the top ten.

Sequenced: tumor-infiltrating Tregs sorted from the breast tumor. The gene calls are TRBV6-1 and TRBJ2-5; D uncertain. This receptor was obtained from a female donor with breast cancer. The CDR3 sequence is CASSVEKQETQYF. In DNA form, the CDR3 reads TGTGCCAGCAGTGTAGAAAAGCAAGAGACCCAGTACTTC.